Sequencing of this TCR beta chain was carried out in a study of metastatic and nonmetastatic thyroid tumors. Study summary: For malignant and benign thyroid patients, tumor or nodule tissue and blood were the sources whose repertoires were compared. Overall study results and limits: The reported finding was significantly higher TCR beta diversity in malignant thyroid tumors relative to benign nodules, in blood and tumor.

In the case of this clone: The target antigen is unknown.

Germline-derived CDR1 and CDR2 are SGHRS and YFSETQ. V was cut by 5 bases and J by 8 bases, with 16 bases left in between. The CDR3 is 13 residues long. Not a single patient had been given any form of treatment at any point before undergoing thyroid surgery. MiXCR was used by TCRdb to re-call the PCR reads. The table has 30,000 to 45,000 clones, around 28% seen once. The sample taken for sequencing was blood. This clonotype was sampled from a male donor with papillary thyroid cancer or a benign thyroid nodule (not recorded which). Some clones in this sample may be carry-over from other donors' samples. The V call is TRBV5-1, the J call TRBJ1-2, with D hard to call. As DNA, the CDR3 is TGCGCCAGCAGGACGGACCTACACACAGGCTACACCTTC. Translating gives CASRTDLHTGYTF.